This T cell receptor beta chain was sequenced for a study of blood T cell repertoires in COVID-19. Repertoires were generated with immunoSEQ multiplex PCR, while TCRdb's copy carries only in-frame clones and drops some. The sample yields 200,000 to 250,000 clones, 70% to 85% seen once. Trimming removed 4 bases from V and 10 bases from J; junction bases left unmatched: 12. CDR3 length: 14 residues. Germline V gene lookup returns CDR1 SGHRS and CDR2 YFSETQ. The recovered donors of Cohort 3 showed two negative PCRs, clearance, or symptom resolution. Sample: PBMCs or T cells enriched from blood (not recorded which). The receptor comes from a man aged 55-75 years who had recovered from COVID-19. The chain has TRBV5-1 and TRBJ1-1; 8 positions agree with TRBD1. CDR3 sequence (DNA): TGCGCCAGCAGCGAGACAGGGGACCTCCCCGGAGCTTTCTTT. It encodes CASSETGDLPGAFF.